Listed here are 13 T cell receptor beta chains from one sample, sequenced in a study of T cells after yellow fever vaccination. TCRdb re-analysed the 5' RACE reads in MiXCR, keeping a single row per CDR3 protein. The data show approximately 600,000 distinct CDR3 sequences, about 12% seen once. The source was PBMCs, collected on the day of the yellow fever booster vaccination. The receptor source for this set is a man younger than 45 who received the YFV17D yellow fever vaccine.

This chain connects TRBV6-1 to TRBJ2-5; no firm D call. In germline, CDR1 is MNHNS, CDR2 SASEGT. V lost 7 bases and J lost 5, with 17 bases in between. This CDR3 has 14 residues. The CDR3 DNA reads TGTGCCAGCATCCCCTCCCTTGGAGTCGAGACCCAGTACTTC. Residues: CASIPSLGVETQYF.

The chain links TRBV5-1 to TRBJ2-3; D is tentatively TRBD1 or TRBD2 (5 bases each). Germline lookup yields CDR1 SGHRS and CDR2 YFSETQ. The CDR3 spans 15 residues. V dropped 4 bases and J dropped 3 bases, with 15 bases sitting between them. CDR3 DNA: TGCGCCAGCAGCCTCCCTGGGGGACGAACAGATACGCAGTATTTT. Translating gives CASSLPGGRTDTQYF.

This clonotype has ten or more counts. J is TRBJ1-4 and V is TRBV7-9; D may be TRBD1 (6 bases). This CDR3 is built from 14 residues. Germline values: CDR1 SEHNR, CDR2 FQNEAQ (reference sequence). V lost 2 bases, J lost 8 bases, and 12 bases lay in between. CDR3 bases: TGTGCCAGCAGCTTATCAGGGGCTGGGGAAAAACTGTTTTTT. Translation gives CASSLSGAGEKLFF.

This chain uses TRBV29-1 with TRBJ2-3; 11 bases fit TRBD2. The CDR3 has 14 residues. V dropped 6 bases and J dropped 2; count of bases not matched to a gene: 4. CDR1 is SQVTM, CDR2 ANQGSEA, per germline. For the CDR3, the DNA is TGCAGCGTGTCGACTAGCGGGGACACAGATACGCAGTATTTT. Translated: CSVSTSGDTDTQYF.

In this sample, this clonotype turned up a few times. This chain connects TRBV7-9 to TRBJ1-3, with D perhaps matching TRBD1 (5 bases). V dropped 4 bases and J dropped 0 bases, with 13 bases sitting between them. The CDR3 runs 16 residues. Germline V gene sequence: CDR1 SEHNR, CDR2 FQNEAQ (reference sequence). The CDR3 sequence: CASSSPRQFSGNTIYF. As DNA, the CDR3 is TGTGCCAGCAGCTCCCCTCGACAGTTCTCTGGAAACACCATATATTTT. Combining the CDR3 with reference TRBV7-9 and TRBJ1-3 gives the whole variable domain DTGVSQNPRHKITKRGQNVTFRCDPISEHNRLYWYRQTLGQGPEFLTYFQNEAQLEKSRLLSDRFSAERPKGSFSTLEIQRTEQGDSAMYLCASSSPRQFSGNTIYFGEGSWLTVV.

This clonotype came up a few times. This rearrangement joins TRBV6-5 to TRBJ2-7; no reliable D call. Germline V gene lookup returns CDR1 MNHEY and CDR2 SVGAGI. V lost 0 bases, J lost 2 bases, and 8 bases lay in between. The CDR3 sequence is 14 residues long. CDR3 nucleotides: TGTGCCAGCAGTTACTCGTCAGCCGCCTACGAGCAGTACTTC. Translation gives CASSYSSAAYEQYF.

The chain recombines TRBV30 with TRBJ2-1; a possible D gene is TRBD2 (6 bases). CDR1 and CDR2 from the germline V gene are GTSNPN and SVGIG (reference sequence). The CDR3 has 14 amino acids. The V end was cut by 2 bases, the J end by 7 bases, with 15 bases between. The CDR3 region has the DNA TGTGCCTGGAGTTCTCGGGACTTTTTAAATGAGCAGTTCTTC. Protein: CAWSSRDFLNEQFF.

The CDR3 here is CASSGGTGDSPLHF. Written as DNA, the CDR3 is TGCGCCAGCAGCGGCGGGACAGGGGATTCACCCCTCCACTTT. The V and J genes are TRBV5-1 and TRBJ1-6, with 10 bases fitting TRBD1. There are 14 residues in the CDR3. Looked up from germline, CDR1 is SGHRS and CDR2 is YFSETQ. J lost 8 bases, V lost 4 bases, and 3 bases had no gene match.

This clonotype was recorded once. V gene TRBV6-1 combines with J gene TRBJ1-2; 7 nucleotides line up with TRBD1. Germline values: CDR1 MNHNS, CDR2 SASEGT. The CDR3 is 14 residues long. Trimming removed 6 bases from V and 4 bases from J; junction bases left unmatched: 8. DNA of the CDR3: TGTGCCAGCAGCTTCGACAGGGATACCTATGGCTACACCTTC. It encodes CASSFDRDTYGYTF.

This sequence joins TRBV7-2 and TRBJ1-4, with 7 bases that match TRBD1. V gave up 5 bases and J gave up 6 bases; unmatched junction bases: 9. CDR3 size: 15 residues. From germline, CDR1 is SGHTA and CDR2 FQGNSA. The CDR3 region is CASSLEGQPYEKLFF. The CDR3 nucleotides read TGTGCCAGCAGCCTAGAGGGACAGCCCTATGAAAAACTGTTTTTT.

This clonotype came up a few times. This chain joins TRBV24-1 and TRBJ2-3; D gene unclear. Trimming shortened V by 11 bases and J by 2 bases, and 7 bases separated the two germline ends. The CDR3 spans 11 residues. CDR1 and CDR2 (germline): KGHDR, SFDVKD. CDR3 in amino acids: CAILTTDTQYF. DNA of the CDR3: TGTGCCATTTTAACCACAGATACGCAGTATTTT.

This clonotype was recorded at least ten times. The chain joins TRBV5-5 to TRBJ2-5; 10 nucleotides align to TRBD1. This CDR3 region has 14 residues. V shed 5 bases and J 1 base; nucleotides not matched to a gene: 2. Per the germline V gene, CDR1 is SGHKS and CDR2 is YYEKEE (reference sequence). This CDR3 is CASRDRGIQETQYF. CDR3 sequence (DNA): TGTGCCAGCAGGGACAGGGGGATCCAAGAGACCCAGTACTTC.

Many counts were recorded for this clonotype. CDR3 residues: CASPVRAVSMNTEAFF. The CDR3 DNA reads TGTGCCAGTCCGGTAAGGGCCGTTTCCATGAACACTGAAGCTTTCTTT. This chain links TRBV11-2 with TRBJ1-1, with unresolved D. Germline V lookup: CDR1 SGHAT, CDR2 FQNNGV. The germline V and J ends were trimmed by 9 bases and 0 bases, with 20 bases remaining between them. There are 16 residues in the CDR3.